This T cell receptor beta chain came from a study of beta chain features in type 1 diabetes. General observations from the study: Researchers report that Type 1 diabetes patients had moderately but significantly shorter TCRB CDR3s across all four CD4+ subsets. The question left open here concerned HLA type influencing TCRB rearrangement.

Germline CDR1 is KGHSH and CDR2 is LQKENI. Deletions cut 6 bases from V and 4 bases from J, with 13 bases between. This CDR3 contains 14 residues. A single heparinised blood sample, averaging about 100 mL, was obtained per donor. cDNA synthesis used the whole RNA isolate, giving expressed TCRB sequences. The read count averaged around 4 million across naive, central memory and regulatory T cell samples. Produced via immunoSEQ multiplex PCR; TCRdb's table is partial and in-frame only. The sample has approximately 360,000 clones, about 12% seen once; the top ten hold around 0.0099%. For this clone: Its antigen is not identified. The sample contains more than one DNA sequence encoding this CDR3.

This TCR was recovered from a woman between 18 and 29 years old with type 1 diabetes. The sequenced material came from naive CD4+ T cells from blood. The V call is TRBV18, the J call TRBJ2-1; D may match TRBD1 or TRBD2 (7 bases each). CDR3 amino acids: CASSPGGGYNEQFF. In DNA, the CDR3 is TGTGCCAGCTCCCCAGGGGGGGGGTACAATGAGCAGTTCTTC. The full variable domain, completed using reference TRBV18 and TRBJ2-1, is NAGVMQNPRHLVRRRGQEARLRCSPMKGHSHVYWYRQLPEEGLKFMVYLQKENIIDESGMPKERFSAEFPKEGPSILRIQQVVRGDSAAYFCASSPGGGYNEQFFGPGTRLTVL.